This entry lists 17 T cell receptor beta chains sequenced from one sample in a study of shared clonotypes between healthy human individuals. Assay used: immunoSEQ multiplex PCR; TCRdb lists only in-frame clones, some missing. This sample yields a few hundred thousand clones, of which around 87% are seen a single time; about a sixth belongs to the top ten. The sequenced sample consisted of memory CD8+ T cells sorted from blood. Subset in this sample: CD45RO+ cells pooled with CCR7-negative TemRA cells. These receptors originate from a man between 18 and 29 years old in good health.

V is TRBV7-9 and J is TRBJ2-1; perhaps TRBD2 as D (5 bases). The CDR3 is 16 residues long. In germline, CDR1 is SEHNR, CDR2 FQNEAQ (reference sequence). V gave up 1 base and J gave up 4 bases, with 14 bases separating them. CDR3 loop: CASSLDVSSGYNEQFF. CDR3 bases: TGTGCCAGCAGCTTAGATGTTAGCTCGGGATACAATGAGCAGTTCTTC.

The J gene is TRBJ2-3, the V gene TRBV9; maybe TRBD2 (6 bases). This CDR3 has 19 residues. Trimming pared 3 bases from V and 2 bases from J, leaving 25 bases between. Germline lookup yields CDR1 SGDLS and CDR2 YYNGEE. The CDR3 sequence: CASSAEGGTGLRLTDTQYF. CDR3 bases: TGTGCCAGCAGCGCCGAGGGTGGGACGGGACTTCGACTCACAGATACGCAGTATTTT. Supplemented by reference TRBV9 and TRBJ2-3, the full variable domain reads DSGVTQTPKHLITATGQRVTLRCSPRSGDLSVYWYQQSLDQGLQFLIQYYNGEERAKGNILERFSAQQFPDLHSELNLSSLELGDSALYFCASSAEGGTGLRLTDTQYFGPGTRLTVL.

This clone appeared once. V gene TRBV7-2 combines with J gene TRBJ1-2; weak D call: TRBD1 (5 bases). The CDR3 is made up of 14 amino acids. Germline assignment: CDR1 SGHTA and CDR2 FQGNSA. Trimming pared 4 bases from V and 0 bases from J, leaving 9 bases between. The CDR3 here is CASSWQGTNYGYTF. In nucleotides, the CDR3 is TGTGCCAGCAGCTGGCAGGGAACTAACTATGGCTACACCTTC.

The V and J genes are TRBV5-6 and TRBJ1-6; D ambiguous. V gave up 2 bases and J gave up 6 bases, with 9 bases separating them. From germline, CDR1 is SGHDT and CDR2 YYEEEE. The CDR3 is 14 residues long. The CDR3 DNA is TGTGCCAGCAGCTTTCACTTATCTAATTCACCCCTCCACTTT. This encodes CASSFHLSNSPLHF. Together with reference TRBV5-6 and TRBJ1-6, the CDR3 gives the full variable domain: DAGVTQSPTHLIKTRGQQVTLRCSPKSGHDTVSWYQQALGQGPQFIFQYYEEEERQRGNFPDRFSGHQFPNYSSELNVNALLLGDSALYLCASSFHLSNSPLHFGNGTRLTVT.

The chain has TRBV4-3 and TRBJ1-6; D unclear. The CDR3 spans 16 residues. V shed 0 bases and J shed 9 bases, with 15 bases lying between them. The germline CDR1 and CDR2 sequences are LGHNA and YSLEER. CDR3 DNA sequence: TGCGCCAGCAGCCAAGAGCTGGTCTGGGAACTTTCACCCCTCCACTTT. Translation: CASSQELVWELSPLHF.

CDR3 region: CASSYSIRTKQETQYF. The CDR3 coding sequence is TGTGCCAGCAGTTACTCGATTAGGACCAAACAAGAGACCCAGTACTTC. The genes are TRBV6-6 and TRBJ2-5, with D unresolved. The CDR3 sequence is 16 residues long. Germline V gene data show CDR1 as MNHNY and CDR2 as SVGAGI (reference sequence). Trimming removed 0 bases from V and 2 bases from J, with 13 bases in between.

CDR3 amino acids: CASSLWDRDYNEQFF. For the CDR3, the DNA is TGTGCCAGCAGCTTATGGGACAGGGATTACAATGAGCAGTTCTTC. V gene TRBV7-9 combines with J gene TRBJ2-1; 9 positions match TRBD1. CDR3 length: 15 amino acids. V trimming: 2 bases; J trimming: 4 bases; junction bases outside the gene matches: 3. Germline V gene sequence: CDR1 SEHNR, CDR2 FQNEAQ (reference sequence).

The CDR3 here is CASTMGGNTEAFF. CDR3 nucleotide sequence: TGTGCCAGCACTATGGGAGGGAACACTGAAGCTTTCTTT. The rearrangement joins TRBV5-4 to TRBJ1-1; D unresolved. The V end lost 6 bases, the J end lost 1 base, and 10 bases lay between the germline ends. This CDR3 is built from 13 residues. Germline values: CDR1 SGHNT, CDR2 YYREEE (reference sequence).

J is TRBJ1-6 and V is TRBV27; 8 nucleotides align to TRBD1. The CDR3 runs 14 residues. CDR1 is MNHEY, CDR2 SMNVEV, per germline (reference sequence). The V and J ends lost 3 bases and 9 bases, in that order; junction bases with no gene match: 4. The CDR3 spells CASSLLQGASPLHF. The CDR3 bases are TGTGCCAGCAGTTTGTTGCAGGGGGCTTCACCCCTCCACTTT.

The chain uses TRBV7-8 and TRBJ2-1; D unresolved. This CDR3 spans 12 amino acids. Trimming shortened V by 7 bases and J by 7 bases, and 11 bases separated the two germline ends. Germline-derived CDR1 and CDR2 are SGHVS and FQNEAQ. CDR3 nucleotide sequence: TGTGCCAGCACCCCTCGCCCAAATGAGCAGTTCTTC. This encodes CASTPRPNEQFF.

This chain connects TRBV27 to TRBJ2-7; perhaps TRBD2 as D (6 bases). Per the germline V gene, CDR1 is MNHEY and CDR2 is SMNVEV (reference sequence). Trimming removed 2 bases at V and 5 bases at J, with 13 bases between. The CDR3 is 14 residues long. The CDR3 sequence is CASSLGGMGDEQYF. Written as DNA, the CDR3 is TGTGCCAGCAGTTTAGGCGGGATGGGGGACGAGCAGTACTTC.

The chain carries TRBV27 and TRBJ2-1; 7 bases map to TRBD2. V lost 3 bases, J lost 9 bases, and 11 bases stayed unmatched. The CDR3 length is 15 residues. The germline V gene encodes CDR1 MNHEY and CDR2 SMNVEV (reference sequence). The CDR3, as DNA: TGTGCCAGCAGTTTGATAGCGGGCGGGATGAGTGAGCAGTTCTTC. Residues: CASSLIAGGMSEQFF.

This rearrangement joins TRBV28 to TRBJ1-1, with TRBD1 matching over 7 bases. Looked up from germline, CDR1 is MDHEN and CDR2 is SYDVKM. The CDR3 contains 18 residues. V shed 2 bases and J 3 bases; nucleotides not matched to a gene: 15. CDR3 coding DNA: TGTGCCAGCAGTTTAGGCGACAGGGAATGGCGGCACCACACTGAAGCTTTCTTT. Protein product: CASSLGDREWRHHTEAFF.

The chain uses TRBV13 and TRBJ2-1, with a tentative D call TRBD2 (7 bases). Trimming removed 1 base at V and 4 bases at J, with 14 bases between. The CDR3 loop spans 16 amino acids. The germline V gene has CDR1 PRHDT and CDR2 FYEKMQ (reference sequence). In nucleotides, the CDR3 is TGTGCCAGCAGCTTAGCCGCGGGGGCCGGTTACAATGAGCAGTTCTTC. It specifies CASSLAAGAGYNEQFF.

The rearrangement joins TRBV7-9 to TRBJ2-1; TRBD2 is a possible D gene (5 bases). The CDR3 contains 13 residues. V gave up 5 bases and J gave up 12 bases, with 17 bases separating them. Germline assignment: CDR1 SEHNR and CDR2 FQNEAQ (reference sequence). Here the CDR3 DNA reads TGTGCCAGCAGCCCAGACGGACTTCACCTGCAGTTCTTC. Protein product: CASSPDGLHLQFF.

The chain joins TRBV5-6 to TRBJ2-7; maybe TRBD2 (6 bases). CDR3 length: 13 amino acids. The V end was cut by 3 bases, the J end by 7 bases, with 14 bases between. In germline, CDR1 is SGHDT, CDR2 YYEEEE. The CDR3 protein is CASSWGEFSEQYF. For the CDR3, the DNA is TGTGCCAGCAGCTGGGGGGAGTTCTCGGAGCAGTACTTC.

This chain joins TRBV5-6 and TRBJ2-3; no clear D gene. Germline CDR1 reads SGHDT; CDR2 reads YYEEEE. This CDR3 spans 14 amino acids. Trimming pared 4 bases from V and 0 bases from J, leaving 9 bases between. CDR3 loop: CASSPPSSTDTQYF. The CDR3 DNA is TGTGCCAGCAGCCCGCCCTCTAGCACAGATACGCAGTATTTT.